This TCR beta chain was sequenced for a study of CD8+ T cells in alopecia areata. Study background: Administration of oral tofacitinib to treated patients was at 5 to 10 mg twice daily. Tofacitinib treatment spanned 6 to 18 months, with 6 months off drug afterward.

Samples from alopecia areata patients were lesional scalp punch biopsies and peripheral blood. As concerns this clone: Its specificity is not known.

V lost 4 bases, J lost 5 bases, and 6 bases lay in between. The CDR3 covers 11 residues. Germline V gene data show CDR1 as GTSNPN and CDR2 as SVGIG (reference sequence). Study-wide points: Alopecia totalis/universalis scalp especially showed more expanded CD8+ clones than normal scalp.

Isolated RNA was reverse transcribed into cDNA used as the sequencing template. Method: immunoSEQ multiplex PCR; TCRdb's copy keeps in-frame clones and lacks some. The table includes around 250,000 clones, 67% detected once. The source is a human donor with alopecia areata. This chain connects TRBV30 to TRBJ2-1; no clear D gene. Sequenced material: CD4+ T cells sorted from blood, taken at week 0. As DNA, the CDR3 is TGTGCCTGGACCCATCACAATGAGCAGTTCTTC. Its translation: CAWTHHNEQFF.